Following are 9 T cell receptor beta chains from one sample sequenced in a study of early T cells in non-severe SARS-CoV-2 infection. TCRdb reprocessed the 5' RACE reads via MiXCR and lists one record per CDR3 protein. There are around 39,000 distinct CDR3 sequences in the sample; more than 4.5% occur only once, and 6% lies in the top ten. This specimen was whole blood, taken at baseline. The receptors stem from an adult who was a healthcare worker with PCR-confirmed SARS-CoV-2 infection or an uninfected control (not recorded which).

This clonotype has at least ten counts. The CDR3 bases are TGTGCCAGCAGTTACGGGACTAGTGGGGCCAACGTCCTGACTTTC. Translated, it gives CASSYGTSGANVLTF. The chain couples TRBV6-2 or TRBV6-3 to TRBJ2-6; TRBD2 agrees at 8 bases. V gave up 2 bases and J gave up 3 bases; unmatched junction bases: 0. This CDR3 has 15 residues. From germline, CDR1 is MNHEY and CDR2 SVGEGT.

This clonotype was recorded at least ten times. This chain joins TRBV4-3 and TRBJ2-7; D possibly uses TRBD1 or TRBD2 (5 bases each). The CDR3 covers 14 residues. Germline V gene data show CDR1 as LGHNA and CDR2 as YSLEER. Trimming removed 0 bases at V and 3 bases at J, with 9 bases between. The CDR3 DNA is TGCGCCAGCAGCCAAGATGTTGGGGGCTACGAGCAGTACGTC. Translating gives CASSQDVGGYEQYV.

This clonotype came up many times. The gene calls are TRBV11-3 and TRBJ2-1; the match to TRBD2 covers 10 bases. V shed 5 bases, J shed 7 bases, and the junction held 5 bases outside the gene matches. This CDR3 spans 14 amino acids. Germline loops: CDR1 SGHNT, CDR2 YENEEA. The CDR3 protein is CASSQTSGTNEQFF. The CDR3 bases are TGTGCCAGCAGCCAAACTAGCGGGACGAATGAGCAGTTCTTC.

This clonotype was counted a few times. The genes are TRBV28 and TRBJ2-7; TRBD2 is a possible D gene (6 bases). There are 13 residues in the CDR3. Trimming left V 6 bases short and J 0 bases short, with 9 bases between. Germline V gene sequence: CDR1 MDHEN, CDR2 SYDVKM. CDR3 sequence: CASSRGDSYEQYV. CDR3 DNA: TGTGCCAGCAGCCGCGGGGACTCCTACGAGCAGTACGTC.

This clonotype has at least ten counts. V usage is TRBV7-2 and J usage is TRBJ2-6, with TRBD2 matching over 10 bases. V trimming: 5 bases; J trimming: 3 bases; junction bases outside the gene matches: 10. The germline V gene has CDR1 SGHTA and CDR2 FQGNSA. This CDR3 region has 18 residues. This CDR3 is CASSPAGLAGVGANVLTF. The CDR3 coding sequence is TGTGCCAGCAGCCCCGCGGGTCTAGCGGGAGTTGGGGCCAACGTCCTGACTTTC. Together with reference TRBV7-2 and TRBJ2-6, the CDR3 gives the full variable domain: GAGVSQSPSNKVTEKGKDVELRCDPISGHTALYWYRQSLGQGLEFLIYFQGNSAPDKSGLPSDRFSAERTGGSVSTLTIQRTQQEDSAVYLCASSPAGLAGVGANVLTFGAGSRLTVL.

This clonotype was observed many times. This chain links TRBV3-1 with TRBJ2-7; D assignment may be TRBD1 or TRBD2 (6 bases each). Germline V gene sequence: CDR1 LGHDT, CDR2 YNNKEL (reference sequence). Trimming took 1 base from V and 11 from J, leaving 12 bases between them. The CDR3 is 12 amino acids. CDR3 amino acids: CASSQAQGRKYF. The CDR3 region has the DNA TGTGCCAGCAGCCAAGCGCAGGGGAGGAAGTACTTC.

CDR3 nucleotide sequence: TGTGCCAGCAGCGTAGCTGCCCTAGCGGGGGCTATGGAGACCCAGTACTTC. Translated, it gives CASSVAALAGAMETQYF. V gene TRBV9 combines with J gene TRBJ2-5, with TRBD2 identical over 10 bases. The CDR3 length is 17 residues. V shed 0 bases, J shed 5 bases, and the junction held 10 bases outside the gene matches. Germline V gene data show CDR1 as SGDLS and CDR2 as YYNGEE.

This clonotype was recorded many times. DNA for the CDR3: TGCAGTGCTATTACTAGCCGTGGCACAGATACGCAGTATTTT. Its protein is CSAITSRGTDTQYF. The chain employs TRBV20-1 and TRBJ2-3; a weak D match, TRBD2 (6 bases). Trimming removed 4 bases at V and 1 base at J, with 12 bases between. The CDR3 is 14 amino acids. Germline V CDR1 and CDR2: DFQATT, SNEGSKA (reference sequence).

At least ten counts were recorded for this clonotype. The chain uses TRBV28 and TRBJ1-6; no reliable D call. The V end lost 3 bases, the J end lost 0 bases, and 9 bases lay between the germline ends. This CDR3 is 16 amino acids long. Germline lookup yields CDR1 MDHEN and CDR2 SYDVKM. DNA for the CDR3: TGTGCCAGCAGTTTCGCCGGGGTCTCCTATAATTCACCCCTCCACTTT. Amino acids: CASSFAGVSYNSPLHF. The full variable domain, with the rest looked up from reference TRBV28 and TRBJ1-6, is DVKVTQSSRYLVKRTGEKVFLECVQDMDHENMFWYRQDPGLGLRLIYFSYDVKMKEKGDIPEGYSVSREKKERFSLILESASTNQTSMYLCASSFAGVSYNSPLHFGNGTRLTVT.